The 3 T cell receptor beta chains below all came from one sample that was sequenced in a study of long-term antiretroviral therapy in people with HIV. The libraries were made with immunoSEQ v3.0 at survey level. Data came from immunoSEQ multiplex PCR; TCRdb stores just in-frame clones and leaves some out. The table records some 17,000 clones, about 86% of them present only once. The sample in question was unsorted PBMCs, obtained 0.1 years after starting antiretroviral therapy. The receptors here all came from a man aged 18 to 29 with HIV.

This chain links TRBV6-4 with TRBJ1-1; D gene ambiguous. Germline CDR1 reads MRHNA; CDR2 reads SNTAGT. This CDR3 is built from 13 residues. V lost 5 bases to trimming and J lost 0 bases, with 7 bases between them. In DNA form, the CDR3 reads TGTGCCAGCAGTCCCCTTATGAACACTGAAGCTTTCTTT. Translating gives CASSPLMNTEAFF.

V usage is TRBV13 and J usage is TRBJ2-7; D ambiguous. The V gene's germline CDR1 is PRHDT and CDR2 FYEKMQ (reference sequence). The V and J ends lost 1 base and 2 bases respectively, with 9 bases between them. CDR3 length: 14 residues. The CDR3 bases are TGTGCCAGCAGCTTAGAACGCAGTCCCTACGAGCAGTACTTC. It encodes CASSLERSPYEQYF.

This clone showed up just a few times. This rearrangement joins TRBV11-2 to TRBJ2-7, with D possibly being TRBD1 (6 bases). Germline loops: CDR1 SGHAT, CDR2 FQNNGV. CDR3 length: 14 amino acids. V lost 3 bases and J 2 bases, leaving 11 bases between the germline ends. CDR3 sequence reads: CASSLGTTAYEQYF. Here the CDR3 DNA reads TGTGCCAGCAGCTTGGGGACAACCGCCTACGAGCAGTACTTC.